This T cell receptor (beta chain) appears in the sequencing data of a study of T cell changes during pregnancy in multiple sclerosis. Generated by immunoSEQ multiplex PCR, the TCRdb table keeps only in-frame clones and is missing some. The top ten hold about 5.5% of the sample, which has about 50,000 clones, around 94% seen once. Germline CDR1 reads MNHEY; CDR2 reads SMNVEV (reference sequence). The V end lost 2 bases, the J end lost 0 bases, and 13 bases lay between the germline ends. The CDR3 extends over 16 amino acids. The rearrangement joins TRBV27 to TRBJ1-1; possible D gene TRBD1, 5 bases. The TCR was taken from a female donor with multiple sclerosis, enrolled in a pregnancy study. This specimen was CD8+ T cells from peripheral blood mononuclear cells, taken before pregnancy. CDR3: CASSLNSYRLNTEAFF. For the CDR3, the DNA is TGTGCCAGCAGTTTAAACTCCTACAGGTTGAACACTGAAGCTTTCTTT.